The 30 T cell receptor beta chains below come from one sample, sequenced in a study of blood T cell repertoires in COVID-19. TCRdb's copy holds only in-frame clones and misses some; the assay was immunoSEQ multiplex PCR. The sample yields more than 450,000 clones, approximately 86% seen once. The source material was PBMCs or T cells enriched from blood (not recorded which). Receptors originate from a woman between 18 and 30 years old who had recovered from COVID-19.

The V and J genes are TRBV15 and TRBJ2-5; 7 bases line up with TRBD1. This CDR3 contains 14 residues. Looked up from germline, CDR1 is LNHNV and CDR2 is YYDKDF (reference sequence). After removal of 3 bases from V and 4 bases from J, the junction contained 5 bases not matched to a gene. The CDR3 DNA reads TGTGCCACCAGCAGCTACCAGGGGGTAGAGACCCAGTACTTC. As protein: CATSSYQGVETQYF. Full variable domain (rest looked up from reference TRBV15 and TRBJ2-5): DAMVIQNPRYQVTQFGKPVTLSCSQTLNHNVMYWYQQKSSQAPKLLFHYYDKDFNNEADTPDNFQSRRPNTSFCFLDIRSPGLGDTAMYLCATSSYQGVETQYFGPGTRLLVL.

The chain combines TRBV3-1 (or the pseudogene TRBV3-2) with TRBJ1-1; no clear D gene. Trimming stripped 0 bases from V and 3 bases from J, with 5 bases between. Per the germline V gene, CDR1 is LGHDT and CDR2 is YNNKEL (reference sequence). This CDR3 is 13 amino acids long. CDR3 DNA sequence: TGTGCCAGCAGCCAAGATGGGCACACTGAAGCTTTCTTT. Protein product: CASSQDGHTEAFF.

The J gene is TRBJ1-4, the V gene TRBV10-1, with D uncertain. V shed 7 bases and J shed 14 bases, with 17 bases lying between them. CDR1 and CDR2 from the germline V gene are WNHNN and SYGVQD (reference sequence). There are 12 residues in the CDR3. The DNA of the CDR3 is TGCGCCAGCACCCGTGGGCCCAGGTCGCTGTTTTTT. This gives the protein CASTRGPRSLFF.

CDR3 DNA: TGCGCCAGCAAACGGACGGGACACTGGAACACTGAAGCTTTCTTT. It specifies CASKRTGHWNTEAFF. This chain connects TRBV4-1 to TRBJ1-1; D perhaps matches TRBD1 (6 bases). Germline V lookup: CDR1 MGHRA, CDR2 YSYEKL. V was trimmed by 7 bases and J by 1 base, leaving 16 bases between them. The CDR3 contains 15 residues.

The chain is built from TRBV10-1 and TRBJ1-1, with D uncertain. The CDR3 is 13 amino acids. V dropped 3 bases and J dropped 0 bases, with 5 bases sitting between them. Germline V gives CDR1 WNHNN, CDR2 SYGVQD (reference sequence). The CDR3 loop reads CASSDSMNTEAFF. CDR3 sequence (DNA): TGCGCCAGCAGTGATAGCATGAACACTGAAGCTTTCTTT.

This chain connects TRBV30 to TRBJ2-3, with 10 bases identical to TRBD2. The CDR3 contains 15 residues. V lost 4 bases and J lost 2; bases outside the gene matches: 6. Germline values: CDR1 GTSNPN, CDR2 SVGIG (reference sequence). The CDR3 DNA is TGTGCCTGGAACAGAGCGGGGGGGGCCACAGATACGCAGTATTTT. As protein: CAWNRAGGATDTQYF. Full variable domain (missing parts from reference TRBV30 and TRBJ2-3): SQTIHQWPATLVQPVGSPLSLECTVEGTSNPNLYWYRQAAGRGLQLLFYSVGIGQISSEVPQNLSASRPQDRQFILSSKKLLLSDSGFYLCAWNRAGGATDTQYFGPGTRLTVL.

There are a few counts of this clone. The J gene is TRBJ2-7, the V gene TRBV11-1; 12 bases agree with TRBD1. The CDR3 spans 15 residues. The junction had 4 bases not matched to a gene; V was cut back by 2 bases and J by 5 bases. CDR1 and CDR2 from the germline V gene are SGHAT and FQDESV (reference sequence). The CDR3 nucleotides are TGTGCCAGCAGCTTAAGGGGACAGGGGGCTAACGAGCAGTACTTC. The encoded protein is CASSLRGQGANEQYF.

The rearrangement uses TRBV5-1 and TRBJ1-1; TRBD1 is a possible D gene (5 bases). This CDR3 is 21 amino acids long. Trimming took off 0 bases at V and 2 bases at J, with 29 bases between the two ends. Germline assignment: CDR1 SGHRS and CDR2 YFSETQ. The CDR3 here is CASSLAGGSGEETLLNTEAFF. The DNA of the CDR3 is TGCGCCAGCAGCTTGGCCGGGGGTTCAGGTGAAGAAACTCTTCTAAACACTGAAGCTTTCTTT.

The chain uses TRBV3-1 (or the pseudogene TRBV3-2) and TRBJ2-5, with 8 bases identical to TRBD1. Germline V gene sequence: CDR1 LGHDT, CDR2 YNNKEL (reference sequence). This CDR3 is built from 12 residues. V was pared by 7 bases and J by 5 bases, with 3 bases of the junction left unmatched. DNA for the CDR3: TGTGCCAGCATCGGACAGGGCGAGACCCAGTACTTC. This codes for CASIGQGETQYF.

The CDR3 bases are TGTGCCAGCAGTTTAAGAAGCTATGAAAAACTGTTTTTT. Amino acids: CASSLRSYEKLFF. The V call is TRBV12-3 or TRBV12-4, the J call TRBJ1-4; D gene uncertain. The V end was cut by 2 bases, the J end by 6 bases, with 7 bases between. CDR3 size: 13 residues.

The V call is TRBV2, the J call TRBJ1-4, with 9 positions matching TRBD1. Per the germline V gene, CDR1 is SNHLY and CDR2 is FYNNEI. This CDR3 has 15 residues. Trimming removed 5 bases from V and 8 bases from J; junction bases left unmatched: 9. The CDR3 coding sequence is TGTGCCAGCAGTTATTCCGGGACAGGGCTGGAAAAACTGTTTTTT. This gives the protein CASSYSGTGLEKLFF.

The chain employs TRBV9 and TRBJ2-2, with 8 bases identical to TRBD1. Germline V lookup: CDR1 SGDLS, CDR2 YYNGEE. The J segment lost 7 bases and the V segment lost 0 bases, leaving 2 bases of the junction unmatched. The CDR3 extends over 14 amino acids. The CDR3 region has the DNA TGTGCCAGCAGCGTAGGGACAGGGAACGGGGAGCTGTTTTTT. As protein: CASSVGTGNGELFF.

The gene calls are TRBV2 and TRBJ2-7, with D maybe TRBD1 (5 bases). Germline CDR1 SNHLY, CDR2 FYNNEI. The CDR3 is 13 amino acids. Trimming stripped 4 bases from V and 1 base from J, with 8 bases between. The CDR3 DNA is TGTGCCAGCAGTGCTCAGGGTTCCTACGAGCAGTACTTC. Amino acid sequence: CASSAQGSYEQYF.

V usage is TRBV6-6 and J usage is TRBJ2-5, with 9 bases that match TRBD2. The CDR3 totals 15 residues. Germline-derived CDR1 and CDR2 are MNHNY and SVGAGI (reference sequence). J was trimmed by 5 bases and V by 7 bases; bases with no gene match: 11. In nucleotides, the CDR3 is TGTGCCAGCACCCCGGGACTAGCAGCCGGCGAGACCCAGTACTTC. Residues: CASTPGLAAGETQYF.

The rearrangement joins TRBV2 to TRBJ1-2; the D gene is possibly TRBD1 (5 bases). Germline V gives CDR1 SNHLY, CDR2 FYNNEI. Trimming removed 7 bases at V and 4 bases at J, with 13 bases between. The CDR3 has 13 amino acids. The CDR3 coding sequence is TGTGCCAGCATCACTCAGGGAAGCTATGGCTACACCTTC. This translates into CASITQGSYGYTF.

The chain combines TRBV7-9 with TRBJ1-3; 8 bases match TRBD1. Germline trimming cut 5 bases from V and 3 bases from J; bases unmatched to any gene: 15. The germline CDR1 and CDR2 sequences are SEHNR and FQNEAQ (reference sequence). The CDR3 is 18 residues long. The CDR3 nucleotides read TGTGCCAGCAGCCCCAAACTCCGACAGGGGCCTTTTGGAAACACCATATATTTT. Protein: CASSPKLRQGPFGNTIYF.

V is TRBV7-2 and J is TRBJ1-1; D unclear. The CDR3 runs to 13 residues. Per germline, CDR1 SGHTA and CDR2 FQGNSA. Deletions cut 6 bases from V and 4 bases from J, with 12 bases between. The CDR3 coding sequence is TGTGCCAGCAGTTTTTCCGAGGGCACTGAAGCTTTCTTT. It specifies CASSFSEGTEAFF.

The chain uses TRBV10-1 and TRBJ2-7; 9 bases match TRBD1. Germline trimming cut 3 bases from V and 7 bases from J; bases unmatched to any gene: 7. In germline, CDR1 is WNHNN, CDR2 SYGVQD (reference sequence). CDR3 length: 14 residues. The CDR3 DNA reads as TGCGCCAGCAGTGACCCCGGGACAGGGCGTGAGCAGTACTTC. It encodes CASSDPGTGREQYF.

The chain joins TRBV5-1 to TRBJ2-2; 9 bases fit TRBD2. The CDR3 extends over 15 amino acids. Germline CDR1 SGHRS, CDR2 YFSETQ. V shed 2 bases and J 5 bases; nucleotides not matched to a gene: 4. As DNA, the CDR3 is TGCGCCAGCAGCTTACGACTAGCGGAAACCGGGGAGCTGTTTTTT. Its protein product is CASSLRLAETGELFF.

The chain employs TRBV11-2 and TRBJ2-5; 10 bases match TRBD2. V was clipped by 3 bases and J by 2 bases; unmatched bases: 3. There are 15 residues in the CDR3. Germline CDR1 is SGHAT and CDR2 is FQNNGV. The CDR3 sequence: CASSFSGGPQETQYF. In DNA form, the CDR3 reads TGTGCCAGCAGCTTTAGCGGGGGGCCTCAAGAGACCCAGTACTTC.

CDR3 protein: CASSVGAGASGETQYF. The CDR3 bases are TGTGCCAGCAGCGTAGGAGCGGGGGCCTCCGGGGAGACCCAGTACTTC. V is TRBV9 and J is TRBJ2-5, with 8 bases fitting TRBD2. With 0 bases clipped from V and 5 bases from J, the junction kept 9 bases outside the gene matches. CDR3 length: 16 amino acids. The germline V gene encodes CDR1 SGDLS and CDR2 YYNGEE.

V and J are TRBV5-1 and TRBJ2-2, with D unresolved. Deletions cut 0 bases from V and 2 bases from J, with 5 bases between. Germline lookup yields CDR1 SGHRS and CDR2 YFSETQ. This CDR3 is built from 14 residues. In DNA form, the CDR3 reads TGCGCCAGCAGCTTGGTGCTAAACACCGGGGAGCTGTTTTTT. Translated, it gives CASSLVLNTGELFF.

The chain links TRBV2 to TRBJ1-1, with 7 bases lining up with TRBD1. Germline loops: CDR1 SNHLY, CDR2 FYNNEI. Trimming took 7 bases from V and 1 from J; bases not matched to a gene: 6. The CDR3 spans 14 residues. The CDR3 DNA sequence: TGTGCCAGCAAGGAGGGGGCGGGGAACACTGAAGCTTTCTTT. Translating it yields CASKEGAGNTEAFF.

This clone was found many times. V usage is TRBV6-4 and J usage is TRBJ1-2, with D perhaps TRBD1 (6 bases). Germline assignment: CDR1 MRHNA and CDR2 SNTAGT. V was clipped by 2 bases and J by 6 bases, with 16 bases between them. The CDR3 contains 15 residues. The CDR3: CASSDGDKEGNGYTF. For the CDR3, the DNA is TGTGCCAGCAGTGACGGGGACAAGGAAGGGAATGGCTACACCTTC.

The rearrangement uses TRBV7-8 and TRBJ2-2, with TRBD1 matching 9 bases. The CDR3 spans 17 residues. Germline V lookup: CDR1 SGHVS, CDR2 FQNEAQ. V was clipped by 5 bases and J by 5 bases; unmatched bases: 12. Here the CDR3 reads CASSLSPGTGSTGELFF. The CDR3 region has the DNA TGTGCCAGCAGCCTCTCACCCGGGACAGGGTCGACCGGGGAGCTGTTTTTT.

The chain carries TRBV30 and TRBJ1-6; possible D gene TRBD1, 6 bases. The CDR3 sequence is 15 residues long. V was clipped by 2 bases and J by 17 bases, with 25 bases between them. CDR1 GTSNPN and CDR2 SVGIG come from the germline V gene (reference sequence). For the CDR3, the DNA is TGTGCCTGGAGTCAGAACTCAGGGGTGGGGCCTCTCGTCCACTTT. Translation: CAWSQNSGVGPLVHF. The complete variable domain, with remaining parts taken from reference TRBV30 and TRBJ1-6, reads SQTIHQWPATLVQPVGSPLSLECTVEGTSNPNLYWYRQAAGRGLQLLFYSVGIGQISSEVPQNLSASRPQDRQFILSSKKLLLSDSGFYLCAWSQNSGVGPLVHFGNGTRLTVT.

The chain is built from TRBV5-4 and TRBJ2-5, with D unclear. The germline gives CDR1 SGHNT, CDR2 YYREEE (reference sequence). V lost 3 bases and J 7 bases, leaving 19 bases between the germline ends. This CDR3 is built from 15 residues. The CDR3 DNA sequence: TGTGCCAGCAGCTCTCGAAGTTCTCCCGGAGTGACCCAGTACTTC. The encoded protein is CASSSRSSPGVTQYF.

The CDR3 DNA reads as TGTGCCAGCAGTACCGGGACTAGCGGATCCTACGAGCAGTACTTC. This translates into CASSTGTSGSYEQYF. The rearrangement links TRBV6-5 to TRBJ2-7; TRBD2 matches at 11 bases. V trimming: 5 bases; J trimming: 1 base; junction bases outside the gene matches: 4. There are 15 residues in the CDR3. Germline V CDR1 and CDR2: MNHEY, SVGAGI.

V and J are TRBV7-9 and TRBJ1-2; 7 bases map to TRBD1. Germline V gives CDR1 SEHNR, CDR2 FQNEAQ (reference sequence). The V gene end was trimmed by 7 bases and the J gene end by 8 bases; junction bases not matched to a gene: 16. The CDR3 is 15 amino acids. As DNA, the CDR3 is TGTGCCAGCACCGGAGAGGGGGCGCCTGGACGGGGCTACACCTTC. Translating it yields CASTGEGAPGRGYTF.

V is TRBV3-1 (or the pseudogene TRBV3-2) and J is TRBJ1-1; 8 bases are shared with TRBD1. The CDR3 covers 16 residues. V lost 0 bases and J lost 4; bases outside the gene matches: 7. Germline values: CDR1 LGHDT, CDR2 YNNKEL (reference sequence). This CDR3 is CASSQEGTGRGTEAFF. Written as DNA, the CDR3 is TGTGCCAGCAGCCAAGAAGGGACAGGTCGGGGCACTGAAGCTTTCTTT.